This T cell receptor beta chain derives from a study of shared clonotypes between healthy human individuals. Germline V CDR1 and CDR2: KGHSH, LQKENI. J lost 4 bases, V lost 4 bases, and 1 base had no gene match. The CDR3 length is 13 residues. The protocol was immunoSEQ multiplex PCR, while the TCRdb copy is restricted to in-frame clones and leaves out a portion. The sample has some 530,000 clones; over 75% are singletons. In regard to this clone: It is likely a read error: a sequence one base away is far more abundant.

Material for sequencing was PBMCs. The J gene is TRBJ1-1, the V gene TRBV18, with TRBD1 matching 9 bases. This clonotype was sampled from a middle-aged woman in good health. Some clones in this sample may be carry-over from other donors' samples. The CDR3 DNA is TGTGCCAGCTCACTGGGACAGGGCACTGAAGCTTTCTTT. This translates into CASSLGQGTEAFF.